What follows are 14 T cell receptor beta chains derived from one specimen sequenced in a study of tumor and adjacent non-tumor tissue in lung cancer. RNA was extracted from bulk tissue without any cell sorting. Three rounds of nested PCR, following a modified ARM-PCR protocol, produced the TCRbeta library. TCRdb ran MiXCR on the multiplex PCR reads and lists one entry per CDR3 protein. The sample holds some 90,000 distinct CDR3 sequences; approximately 57% are singletons and the top ten take roughly 14%. Sequenced material: lung tumor tissue. Receptors were obtained from a man aged 70 or older with non-small cell lung cancer.

As concerns this clonotype: No conserved phenylalanine or tryptophan ends this CDR3, so it is likely a read error. The chain couples TRBV6-2 or TRBV6-3 to TRBJ2-3; a weak D match, TRBD2 (6 bases). V was trimmed by 0 bases and J by 4 bases, leaving 14 bases between them. There are 16 residues in the CDR3. Germline V gene lookup returns CDR1 MNHEY and CDR2 SVGEGT. Here the CDR3 DNA reads TGTGCCAGCAGTTACTCGAGAAACCCTAGCGCAGATACGCAGTATTTA. Protein sequence: CASSYSRNPSADTQYL.

With regard to this clonotype: One end of the junction fails to match germline, which may point to a read error. The chain couples TRBV29-1 to TRBJ2-1; a possible D gene is TRBD1 (5 bases). The CDR3 runs to 16 residues. Germline values: CDR1 SQVTM, CDR2 ANQGSEA. CDR3 DNA sequence: TGCAGCGTTGAAGATCAGGGCCGTCGCTGCTACAATGAGCAATTCTTC. Encoded protein: CSVEDQGRRCYNEQFF.

A remark on this clonotype: Possible read error: a much larger clone is one base away. The chain couples TRBV5-1 to TRBJ2-5; 13 nucleotides agree with TRBD2. This CDR3 region has 16 residues. Trimming cost V 4 bases and J 6 bases; bases outside gene matches: 9. Germline V gene data show CDR1 as SGHRS and CDR2 as YFSETQ. CDR3 DNA sequence: TGCGCCAGCAGCCTCTCACTAGCGGGGGGGCTGCAGACCCAGTACTTC. Its protein product is CASSLSLAGGLQTQYF.

A note on this clonotype: An end of the junction differs from the germline gene, which may be a read error. This chain uses TRBV12-3 or TRBV12-4 with TRBJ1-5; D is unclear. The CDR3 is 14 residues long. For the CDR3, the DNA is TGTGTCAGCAGTTCGAGTCCCTCGGAGCAGCCCCGGCACTTT. Translation: CVSSSSPSEQPRHF.

This clonotype has a handful of counts. The rearrangement links TRBV28 to TRBJ1-4, with TRBD1 matching over 9 bases. The germline V gene has CDR1 MDHEN and CDR2 SYDVKM. The V and J ends lost 3 bases and 9 bases, in that order; junction bases with no gene match: 5. There are 14 residues in the CDR3. The CDR3 nucleotides read TGTGCCAGCAGTTTTACAGGGGGCCAGAAAAAACTGTTTTTT. Amino acid sequence: CASSFTGGQKKLFF.

A remark on this clonotype: Its ends do not fully match the called genes, so a read error is possible. The chain joins TRBV11-1 to TRBJ2-1, with a weak D call TRBD1 (5 bases). The CDR3 has 14 amino acids. Germline CDR1 is SGHAT and CDR2 is FQDESV (reference sequence). This CDR3 reads CASSPRTWVDEKYF. DNA of the CDR3: TGTGCCAGCAGCCCCCGGACATGGGTGGATGAGAAGTACTTC.

The chain employs TRBV6-1 and TRBJ1-1; D remains ambiguous. Germline lookup yields CDR1 MNHNS and CDR2 SASEGT. The V end was cut by 4 bases, the J end by 3 bases, with 18 bases between. CDR3 size: 16 residues. CDR3 nucleotides: TGTGCCAGCAGTGTAGGGCAGCTGTCTTTTGACACTGAAGCTTTCTTT. Translated, it gives CASSVGQLSFDTEAFF.

Concerning this clonotype: One junction end does not reproduce the germline sequence, and a read error may be involved. This rearrangement joins TRBV6-5 to TRBJ1-2; the D gene is possibly TRBD1 (5 bases). Germline values: CDR1 MNHEY, CDR2 SVGAGI. This CDR3 comprises 12 residues. For the CDR3, the DNA is TGTACCAGCAATGCGGGGGACTATGGCTACACCTTC. Residues: CTSNAGDYGYTF.

This clonotype was seen at least ten times. The rearrangement uses TRBV28 and TRBJ2-3; D possibly corresponds to TRBD2 (7 bases). Looked up from germline, CDR1 is MDHEN and CDR2 is SYDVKM. The CDR3 contains 14 residues. V was shortened by 6 bases and J by 0 bases, with 10 bases between the two germline ends. CDR3 loop: CASSGGPSTDTQYF. CDR3 DNA sequence: TGTGCCAGCAGCGGGGGGCCTAGCACAGATACGCAGTATTTT.

About this clonotype itself: One end of the junction does not line up with germline, which may come from a read error. The rearrangement uses TRBV12-3 or TRBV12-4 and TRBJ2-7; D is possibly TRBD1 or TRBD2 (5 bases each). This CDR3 is built from 13 residues. The CDR3 is CASSPRGTYEQYF. The CDR3 nucleotides read TGTGCCAGCAGCCCTAGAGGGACCTACGAGCAATACTTC.

In regard to this clonotype: Since no conserved phenylalanine or tryptophan closes the CDR3, a read error is the likely cause. The chain couples TRBV5-5 to TRBJ1-5, with 7 bases fitting TRBD1. CDR1 and CDR2 (germline): SGHKS, YYEKEE (reference sequence). V was pared by 5 bases and J by 7 bases, with 18 bases of the junction left unmatched. The CDR3 is 17 residues long. The CDR3 sequence: CASSPQVRQGVRQPQHL. DNA for the CDR3: TGTGCCAGCAGTCCCCAGGTTAGGCAGGGGGTGAGACAGCCCCAGCATCTT.

The chain links TRBV4-1 to TRBJ1-2; D remains unclear. V was shortened by 1 base and J by 4 bases, with 16 bases between the two germline ends. CDR1 is MGHRA and CDR2 is YSYEKL in the germline V gene. The CDR3 has 16 residues. The CDR3 DNA sequence: TGCGCCAGCAGCCAAGGGACTACCAGGAACGGCTATGGCTACACCTTC. This encodes CASSQGTTRNGYGYTF.

As regards this clonotype: One junction end disagrees with the germline gene, perhaps due to a read error. The chain carries TRBV29-1 and TRBJ1-2; D gene uncertain. Germline-derived CDR1 and CDR2 are SQVTM and ANQGSEA. The CDR3 runs 11 residues. The chain's CDR3 is CSVGWAYGYTF. Written as DNA, the CDR3 is TGCAGCGTTGGGTGGGCTTATGGCTATACCTTC.

The V and J genes are TRBV4-1 and TRBJ2-7; D not certain. Trimming removed 4 bases at V and 5 bases at J, with 21 bases between. The CDR3 is 16 amino acids. CDR1 is MGHRA, CDR2 YSYEKL, per germline. The CDR3 DNA reads TGCGCCAGCAGCCCTGGAAATCGAGACATGGACCACGAGCAGTACTTC. Translated: CASSPGNRDMDHEQYF.